The 5 T cell receptor beta chains reported below all come from one sample, sequenced in a study of T cell clones after liver transplantation. The protocol was immunoSEQ multiplex PCR, while the TCRdb copy is restricted to in-frame clones and leaves out a portion. The sample has roughly 20,000 clones, 93% seen once; the top ten hold just under 25%. The sample in question was CD8+ T cells from blood, obtained less than 26 months after liver transplant. The receptors were sampled from a human patient who received a liver transplant. The graft donor may have given rise to some T cells.

V gene TRBV28 combines with J gene TRBJ2-7; D call uncertain. This CDR3 has 13 residues. Between the trimmed V and J ends, which lost 5 bases and 3 bases, there was a span of 11 bases. The germline V gene encodes CDR1 MDHEN and CDR2 SYDVKM. The CDR3 region is CASSAGWGYEQYF. CDR3 in DNA: TGTGCCAGCAGTGCCGGCTGGGGCTACGAGCAGTACTTC.

The V and J genes are TRBV19 and TRBJ2-4; the D gene is possibly TRBD2 (5 bases). Trimming cost V 5 bases and J 4 bases, with 12 bases left between them. The CDR3 contains 14 residues. Germline V gene data show CDR1 as LNHDA and CDR2 as SQIVND (reference sequence). This CDR3 reads CASSPWTGKNIQYF. CDR3 nucleotide sequence: TGTGCCAGTAGTCCCTGGACGGGAAAAAACATTCAGTACTTC.

The V call is TRBV4-1, the J call TRBJ2-3, with D possibly being TRBD1 or TRBD2 (5 bases each). This CDR3 is 14 amino acids long. Germline V CDR1 and CDR2: MGHRA, YSYEKL. V shed 1 base and J shed 2 bases, with 7 bases lying between them. CDR3 DNA: TGCGCCAGCAGCCAAGTCGGGGCCACAGATACGCAGTATTTT. It encodes CASSQVGATDTQYF.

CDR3 protein: CASSLRGVNTEAFF. CDR3 in DNA: TGCGCCAGCAGCCTCCGAGGGGTGAACACTGAAGCTTTCTTT. The chain recombines TRBV4-1 with TRBJ1-1; D perhaps matches TRBD1 (5 bases). Germline V lookup: CDR1 MGHRA, CDR2 YSYEKL. V lost 4 bases and J 0 bases, leaving 9 bases between the germline ends. CDR3 length: 14 amino acids.

The J gene is TRBJ2-3, the V gene TRBV5-8, with 8 bases identical to TRBD1. The CDR3 is made up of 16 amino acids. The germline gives CDR1 SGHTS, CDR2 YDEGEE. The ends lost 0 bases at V and 1 base at J; junction bases unmatched: 4. CDR3 DNA sequence: TGTGCCAGCAGCTTGGTTGAGACAGGGGGCACAGATACGCAGTATTTT. This gives the protein CASSLVETGGTDTQYF.